This entry concerns a single TCR beta chain. The target of this receptor is not known. The sample holds no much larger clone one base away, and base qualities are not on file. This specimen comes from a study of T-cell reconstitution after alpha-beta-depleted transplantation in children (dated by TCRdb to the mid-2010s). Broadly, across the study: T-cell immune reconstitution after TCRalphabeta/CD19-depleted allogeneic hematopoietic cell transplantation in children was quantitatively tracked in the study by means of TCR repertoire profiling. On the study overall, not on this receptor specifically: In some patients, the high TCRbeta diversity seen at day 60 was put down to recipient T cells and intrathymic progenitors that had survived conditioning. About two months after transplant, the apparently early recovery of alphabetaT-cell counts reportedly depended on just several hundred clones that had expanded rapidly and came from non-depleted graft cells. The frequencies of hyperexpanded clones fell over the following months, and after one year, T-cell counts and TCRbeta diversity were mostly attributed to newly produced T cells.

V trim: 0 bases; J trim: 6 bases; unmatched bases: 7. The germline V gene (reference sequence) provides CDR1 GTSNPN and CDR2 SVGIG. Counted from cysteine to phenylalanine, this CDR3 has 17 amino acids. Left in the record is the CDR3 DNA by itself, 51 bases read in frame from the first base. The sample's treatment or condition label, in plain terms: allogeneic hematopoietic cell transplantation with graft depleted of TCRalphabeta T cells and CD19 B cells. Transplant recipients were children who received TCRalphabeta/CD19-depleted allogeneic hematopoietic cell grafts. Library construction relied on PCR. The run used an Illumina HiSeq 2500. To normalize quantification of the TCRbeta repertoire, the TCR libraries were built with molecular barcoding that relied on unique molecular identifiers. Through fastp at Q25 and MiXCR, TCRdb rebuilt clones from the public reads, retaining in-frame beta chains. Rows with a matching CDR3 protein are joined into one entry that keeps the most common DNA and genes. The sample has approximately 500,000 distinct CDR3 sequences on record, roughly 10% of them singletons. Of the sample, 2% to 2.5% falls within the top ten clones.

Sequences were derived from PBMCs, sampled before TCRalphabeta/CD19-depleted stem cell transplant. Recombination joined TRBV30 with TRBJ2-3; TRBD2 aligns with 15 central bases. The TCR sequence derives from a child younger than 10 with inherited bone marrow failure, due to receive a stem cell transplant. The nucleotide sequence reads as follows: TGTGCCTGGAGTGTACTGGGACTAGCGGGAGGATTGGATACGCAGTATTTT. It codes for CAWSVLGLAGGLDTQYF.